The 30 T cell receptor beta chains in this list originate from one sample, sequenced in a study of blood T cell repertoires in COVID-19. Repertoires were generated with immunoSEQ multiplex PCR, while TCRdb's copy carries only in-frame clones and drops some. The profile shows under 80,000 clones, about 77% of them singletons. The specimen was peripheral blood. Source of these receptors: a man older than 75 with active or convalescent COVID-19.

This chain links TRBV5-6 with TRBJ2-3; 8 bases are shared with TRBD1. The CDR3 is 17 residues long. V lost 4 bases to trimming and J lost 2 bases; unmatched junction nucleotides: 12. Germline loops: CDR1 SGHDT, CDR2 YYEEEE. CDR3 amino acids: CASSPWTGTYFTDTQYF. CDR3 nucleotides: TGTGCCAGCAGCCCGTGGACAGGGACATATTTCACAGATACGCAGTATTTT.

This sequence joins TRBV4-1 and TRBJ1-2, with TRBD1 matching over 8 bases. The CDR3 is made up of 15 amino acids. The germline V gene has CDR1 MGHRA and CDR2 YSYEKL. J gave up 6 bases and V 4 bases, and 10 bases lay outside the gene matches. CDR3 amino acids: CASSPSRQDRDGYTF. As DNA, the CDR3 is TGCGCCAGCAGCCCCTCACGCCAGGACAGGGATGGCTACACCTTC.

The chain joins TRBV7-3 to TRBJ2-3; 8 bases align to TRBD1. J gave up 3 bases and V 1 base, and 3 bases lay outside the gene matches. Looked up from germline, CDR1 is SGHTA and CDR2 is FQGTGA. The CDR3 has 15 amino acids. The CDR3 DNA sequence: TGTGCCAGCAGCTTAATTCAGGGGGCTACAGATACGCAGTATTTT. As protein: CASSLIQGATDTQYF.

The chain couples TRBV18 to TRBJ2-7, with 11 bases identical to TRBD2. This CDR3 region has 18 residues. The germline V gene encodes CDR1 KGHSH and CDR2 LQKENI. Trimming cost V 3 bases and J 7 bases; bases outside gene matches: 17. CDR3 in amino acids: CASSPVPSGRSISGEQYF. CDR3 in DNA: TGTGCCAGCTCACCGGTCCCTAGCGGGAGGAGTATATCCGGGGAGCAGTACTTC.

J is TRBJ2-5 and V is TRBV5-1; 13 bases fit TRBD2. Germline assignment: CDR1 SGHRS and CDR2 YFSETQ. This CDR3 comprises 18 residues. V dropped 3 bases and J dropped 2; count of bases not matched to a gene: 10. The CDR3 nucleotides are TGCGCCAGCAGCTCCCTTGCACCGGGACTAGCGGGGCAAGAGACCCAGTACTTC. Translation: CASSSLAPGLAGQETQYF. The full variable domain, completed using reference TRBV5-1 and TRBJ2-5, is KAGVTQTPRYLIKTRGQQVTLSCSPISGHRSVSWYQQTPGQGLQFLFEYFSETQRNKGNFPGRFSGRQFSNSRSEMNVSTLELGDSALYLCASSSLAPGLAGQETQYFGPGTRLLVL.

The gene calls are TRBV25-1 and TRBJ1-4; D is possibly TRBD1 (6 bases). V was shortened by 6 bases and J by 10 bases, with 15 bases between the two germline ends. The CDR3 length is 13 residues. Germline values: CDR1 MGHDK, CDR2 SYGVNS. CDR3: CASSPTDRGKLFF. The CDR3 DNA follows: TGTGCCAGCAGCCCAACGGACAGAGGAAAACTGTTTTTT. Based on the CDR3 plus reference TRBV25-1 and TRBJ1-4, the full variable domain is EADIYQTPRYLVIGTGKKITLECSQTMGHDKMYWYQQDPGMELHLIHYSYGVNSTEKGDLSSESTVSRIRTEHFPLTLESARPSHTSQYLCASSPTDRGKLFFGSGTQLSVL.

To note about this clone: The junction departs from germline at one end; a sequencing error may be responsible. The chain recombines TRBV6-5 with TRBJ2-7, with TRBD1 identical over 8 bases. This CDR3 is built from 13 residues. Looked up from germline, CDR1 is MNHEY and CDR2 is SVGAGI. This CDR3 reads CASTGTGLYGQYF. In DNA, the CDR3 is TGTGCCAGCACAGGGACAGGCCTCTACGGGCAGTACTTC.

This chain joins TRBV6-5 and TRBJ2-7; 10 bases are a match to TRBD2. The trim removed 6 bases at V and 7 bases at J, leaving 12 bases unmatched. The germline CDR1 and CDR2 sequences are MNHEY and SVGAGI. CDR3 length equals 15 residues. CDR3 in amino acids: CASRIRPSGSSEQYF. CDR3 nucleotide sequence: TGTGCCAGCAGAATACGGCCTAGCGGGAGTAGTGAGCAGTACTTC.

This clone was seen a few times. The chain links TRBV2 to TRBJ2-1; D may be TRBD1 (5 bases). Germline V gene sequence: CDR1 SNHLY, CDR2 FYNNEI. This CDR3 contains 13 residues. The V and J ends lost 8 bases and 6 bases respectively, with 14 bases between them. As DNA, the CDR3 is TGTGCCAGCTTAGCAGGGTCTGCCAATGAGCAGTTCTTC. Amino acids: CASLAGSANEQFF.

The gene calls are TRBV5-1 and TRBJ2-7; 11 bases are shared with TRBD2. V was clipped by 6 bases and J by 4 bases; unmatched bases: 9. The CDR3 is 15 residues long. Germline V lookup: CDR1 SGHRS, CDR2 YFSETQ. The CDR3 nucleotides are TGCGCCAGCATGTCCGAGCTAGCGGGGGGTTACGAGCAGTACTTC. This translates into CASMSELAGGYEQYF.

V and J are TRBV7-2 and TRBJ2-7; maybe TRBD2 (5 bases). Germline CDR1 SGHTA, CDR2 FQGNSA. The length of the CDR3 is 16 residues. V was shortened by 1 base and J by 0 bases, with 13 bases between the two germline ends. CDR3 residues: CASSLDASRSSYEQYF. CDR3 bases: TGTGCCAGCAGCTTAGATGCTAGCCGGAGCTCCTACGAGCAGTACTTC.

The V call is TRBV20-1, the J call TRBJ2-5; unclear D gene. The CDR3 is made up of 11 amino acids. Trimming took 6 bases from V and 3 from J, leaving 8 bases between them. CDR1 is DFQATT and CDR2 is SNEGSKA in the germline V gene (reference sequence). This chain's CDR3 is CSASREETQYF. The CDR3 DNA reads as TGCAGTGCAAGTCGGGAAGAGACCCAGTACTTC.

This clone was found a few times. The chain has TRBV4-1 and TRBJ2-7, with 12 nucleotides matching TRBD1. The CDR3 is made up of 16 amino acids. The V gene's germline CDR1 is MGHRA and CDR2 YSYEKL. J lost 5 bases, V lost 0 bases, and 5 bases had no gene match. The CDR3 DNA reads as TGCGCCAGCAGCCAAGATTGGGGACAGGGGGCCCACGAGCAGTACTTC. Translating gives CASSQDWGQGAHEQYF.

The table lists this clone with many counts. The chain's CDR3 is CASKSLATEQYF. DNA for the CDR3: TGTGCCAGCAAGTCACTAGCGACCGAGCAGTACTTC. J is TRBJ2-7 and V is TRBV12-3 or TRBV12-4; the match to TRBD2 covers 7 bases. V gave up 7 bases and J gave up 6 bases; unmatched junction bases: 6. This CDR3 region has 12 residues.

The J gene is TRBJ2-2, the V gene TRBV9; possible D gene TRBD2, 6 bases. Per the germline V gene, CDR1 is SGDLS and CDR2 is YYNGEE. CDR3 length equals 19 residues. Trimming left V 0 bases short and J 4 bases short, with 22 bases between. The CDR3 DNA reads TGTGCCAGCAGCGTAGATGGGACTCGTAATTCGGTCGGCACCGGGGAGCTGTTTTTT. Translated, it gives CASSVDGTRNSVGTGELFF.

This chain uses TRBV19 with TRBJ2-1; 14 bases line up with TRBD2. J lost 7 bases, V lost 5 bases, and 19 bases had no gene match. This CDR3 is 20 amino acids long. CDR1 LNHDA and CDR2 SQIVND come from the germline V gene (reference sequence). This CDR3 reads CASSLRVRTYRTSGRNEQFF. CDR3 DNA: TGTGCCAGTAGTCTCCGGGTTCGTACATACCGGACTAGCGGGAGGAATGAGCAGTTCTTC.

The CDR3 loop is CASSLALGGATDTQYF. The CDR3 nucleotides are TGTGCCAGCAGCTTGGCCCTGGGGGGGGCCACAGATACGCAGTATTTT. The chain employs TRBV5-4 and TRBJ2-3, with a tentative D call TRBD2 (7 bases). This CDR3 has 16 amino acids. Trimming shortened V by 0 bases and J by 2 bases, and 13 bases separated the two germline ends. Per the germline V gene, CDR1 is SGHNT and CDR2 is YYREEE (reference sequence).

This clone came up a few times. The rearrangement joins TRBV6-5 to TRBJ1-1; D gene ambiguous. There are 13 residues in the CDR3. Germline-derived CDR1 and CDR2 are MNHEY and SVGAGI. Trimming removed 11 bases from V and 1 base from J, with 14 bases in between. DNA of the CDR3: TGTGCCTCCAGGATAAGGCGGAACACTGAAGCTTTCTTT. This gives the protein CASRIRRNTEAFF.

The chain recombines TRBV12-3 or TRBV12-4 with TRBJ1-2; a possible D gene is TRBD1 (5 bases). The V gene lost 5 bases and the J gene lost 8 bases, with 12 bases spanning the gap. The CDR3 runs to 12 residues. The CDR3 DNA reads TGTGCCAGCAGTCCAGGGTTTGAGGGCTACACCTTC. This gives the protein CASSPGFEGYTF.

In DNA form, the CDR3 reads TGCGCCAGCAGCTTGTCAGCCCAGGCAGCCTCTGGAAACACCATATATTTT. Protein: CASSLSAQAASGNTIYF. The chain uses TRBV5-1 and TRBJ1-3; D not resolved. Germline V gene data show CDR1 as SGHRS and CDR2 as YFSETQ. CDR3 length: 17 amino acids. The ends were cut back, 1 base at V and 0 bases at J, with 14 bases in the middle.

J is TRBJ1-2 and V is TRBV4-2; tentative D call: TRBD1 (6 bases). Germline CDR1 LGHNA, CDR2 YNFKEQ. The CDR3 extends over 12 amino acids. The V and J ends lost 1 base and 8 bases respectively, with 8 bases between them. CDR3 sequence: CASSQGGGGYTF. CDR3 nucleotide sequence: TGTGCCAGCAGCCAAGGTGGGGGCGGCTACACCTTC.

This chain uses TRBV24-1 with TRBJ2-7; 8 bases agree with TRBD1. From germline, CDR1 is KGHDR and CDR2 SFDVKD. The ends lost 7 bases at V and 6 bases at J; junction bases unmatched: 7. CDR3 length equals 13 residues. Here the CDR3 DNA reads TGTGCCACCAGCAGAACAGGGGGAGGCGAGCAGTACTTC. Its protein is CATSRTGGGEQYF.

The chain combines TRBV30 with TRBJ1-3, with D uncertain. The CDR3 extends over 13 amino acids. The V end was cut by 5 bases, the J end by 1 base, with 9 bases between. Looked up from germline, CDR1 is GTSNPN and CDR2 is SVGIG (reference sequence). The CDR3 here is CAWARVSGNTIYF. The CDR3 DNA reads as TGTGCCTGGGCCCGGGTGTCTGGAAACACCATATATTTT.

The rearrangement joins TRBV5-1 to TRBJ2-6; 7 nucleotides agree with TRBD1. The CDR3 contains 19 residues. Germline CDR1 is SGHRS and CDR2 is YFSETQ. The trim removed 0 bases at V and 0 bases at J, leaving 9 bases unmatched. The CDR3 sequence is CASSLGGQSYSSGANVLTF. CDR3 DNA: TGCGCCAGCAGCTTGGGGGGACAGTCTTACTCCTCTGGGGCCAACGTCCTGACTTTC.

The chain employs TRBV18 and TRBJ2-5; weak D call: TRBD1 (6 bases). CDR1 is KGHSH, CDR2 LQKENI, per germline. Trimming pared 8 bases from V and 2 bases from J, leaving 12 bases between. The CDR3 is 13 residues long. The CDR3 is CASLTGTQETQYF. In DNA form, the CDR3 reads TGTGCCAGCCTCACAGGGACACAAGAGACCCAGTACTTC.

This clone was counted a few times. The rearrangement links TRBV28 to TRBJ2-7; perhaps TRBD1 as D (6 bases). CDR3 size: 14 residues. Germline V gene lookup returns CDR1 MDHEN and CDR2 SYDVKM. The V gene lost 6 bases and the J gene lost 0 bases, with 12 bases spanning the gap. CDR3: CASRHRVLSYEQYF. As DNA, the CDR3 is TGTGCCAGCAGACACAGGGTTCTCTCCTACGAGCAGTACTTC.

The chain links TRBV18 to TRBJ2-2; D possibly corresponds to TRBD1 (5 bases). Germline V gene lookup returns CDR1 KGHSH and CDR2 LQKENI. The length of the CDR3 is 14 residues. V dropped 4 bases and J dropped 1 base, with 7 bases sitting between them. DNA of the CDR3: TGTGCCAGCTCACAGACAGAGAACACCGGGGAGCTGTTTTTT. Residues: CASSQTENTGELFF.

The gene calls are TRBV7-8 and TRBJ2-7, with a tentative D call TRBD2 (5 bases). The V end was cut by 5 bases, the J end by 0 bases, with 20 bases between. The CDR3 length is 17 residues. In germline, CDR1 is SGHVS, CDR2 FQNEAQ. CDR3 in DNA: TGTGCCAGCAGCGAAAAGCGGTCCGGTCTTAGCTCCTACGAGCAGTACTTC. As protein: CASSEKRSGLSSYEQYF.

This clone was recorded a few times. At one boundary the junction diverges from the germline segment, which might be a read error. The chain joins TRBV7-7 to TRBJ2-7; 10 bases map to TRBD1. The CDR3 contains 16 residues. Germline V gives CDR1 SSHAT, CDR2 FNYEAQ (reference sequence). In DNA form, the CDR3 reads TGTGCTAGCAGCTTAGCGACATGGGACAGGGGATACGAGCAGTACTTC. Residues: CASSLATWDRGYEQYF.

This clone turned up a few times. The rearrangement joins TRBV29-1 to TRBJ2-1; 7 bases line up with TRBD2. Losses at the gene ends were 7 bases for V and 11 bases for J; bases not matched to a gene: 8. Germline V gene sequence: CDR1 SQVTM, CDR2 ANQGSEA. The length of the CDR3 is 11 residues. The CDR3 spells CSANSGTKQFF. The CDR3 DNA reads as TGCAGCGCGAACTCCGGGACTAAGCAGTTCTTC.